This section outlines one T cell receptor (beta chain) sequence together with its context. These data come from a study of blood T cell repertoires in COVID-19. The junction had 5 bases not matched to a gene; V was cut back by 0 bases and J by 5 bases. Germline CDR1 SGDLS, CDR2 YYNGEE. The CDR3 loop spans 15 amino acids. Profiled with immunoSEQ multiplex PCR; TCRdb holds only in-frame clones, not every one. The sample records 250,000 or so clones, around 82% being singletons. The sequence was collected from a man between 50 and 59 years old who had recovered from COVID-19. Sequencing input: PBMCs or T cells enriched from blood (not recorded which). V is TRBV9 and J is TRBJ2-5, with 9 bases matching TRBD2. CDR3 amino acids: CASSVGGGRDETQYF. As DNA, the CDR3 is TGTGCCAGCAGCGTAGGTGGCGGGAGGGACGAGACCCAGTACTTC.